This T cell receptor beta chain was recovered during a study of early T cells in non-severe SARS-CoV-2 infection (dated by TCRdb to the early 2020s). Notes on the research overall: Because TCR sequencing was done on bulk RNA from unsorted whole blood, the alpha and beta chains could not be paired. The investigation overall reported the following: VDJdb matching was skewed toward anti-spike CD8 responses, so virus-specific expansions were likely underestimated and private and CD4 specificities were missed.

Library prep was done by 5' RACE. Sequencing was performed on a NextSeq 500. To correct for sequencing error and PCR bias, the TCR library protocol tagged individual cDNA molecules with unique molecular identifiers. Both TCR alpha and beta chains were sequenced, and tight co-correlation was observed between alpha and beta sequence abundances in each sample. The source study handled its data this way. V gene, J gene and CDR3 annotation of TCR sequences was performed with Decombinator V4. Expanded TCRs were defined as changing significantly between any two time points under a Poisson model with p below 0.0001. TCR abundances were normalised to the total number of TCRs sequenced in each sample and reported as counts per million. MAIT TCRs were defined by TRAV1-2 paired with TRAJ12, TRAJ20 or TRAJ33, and iNKT TCRs by TRAV10 paired with TRAJ18. A search of VDJdb, accessed on 1 November 2021, was run for TCRs annotated to CMV, EBV and SARS-CoV-2, with TCRs annotated for multiple antigens excluded. The public reads were quality trimmed at Q25 with fastp and then assembled into clones with MiXCR by TCRdb, keeping productive beta chains. Each entry merges the rows of one CDR3 protein and shows their most common DNA and genes. For this entry, the V and J calls and clone size follow TCRdb and not the study's own pipeline. This sample gives around 72,000 distinct CDR3 sequences in total; 10% of them show up just once. Of the sample, 6.5% to 8.5% falls within the top ten clones.

This clonotype was observed a few times. Its antigen remains unidentified. Base quality data are lacking; no much larger clone is found one base away. A case-control design nested within a healthcare worker cohort in London, UK, was used, with weekly nasopharyngeal swab PCR tests and blood sampling performed. Between 23 and 31 March 2020, the week of the UK lockdown, healthcare workers were enrolled and then followed up weekly for as long as 16 weeks. The CDR3, cysteine through phenylalanine, is 12 amino acids long. Only the CDR3 DNA is retained, 36 bases long and in frame from the first base. V and J lose 1 base and 4 bases, and a span of 3 bases separates them. CDR1 and CDR2, looked up from the germline V gene (reference sequence), are LNHNV and YYDKDF.

The material was whole blood, obtained at baseline. Recombination linked TRBV15 to TRBJ2-3; the D gene remains uncertain. The TCR originated in an adult who was a healthcare worker with PCR-confirmed SARS-CoV-2 infection or an uninfected control (not recorded which). The encoded CDR3 is CATSRVADTQYF. The DNA is as follows: TGTGCCACCAGCAGAGTGGCAGATACGCAGTATTTT.